This T cell receptor (beta chain) was sequenced in a study of T cell responses to AZD1222 COVID-19 vaccine. The CDR3 contains 16 residues. V gave up 7 bases and J gave up 3 bases, with 21 bases separating them. The germline V gene encodes CDR1 SGHTA and CDR2 FQGNSA. Study-wide findings and caveats: Only 6 or 7 people who got AZD1222 tested seropositive at baseline. Reports indicate that nearly half of spike-specific TCRs are directed at unmutated variant regions. The study sampled repertoires only after the peak T cell response.

This clone showed up just a few times. The target antigen is unknown. Profiled with immunoSEQ multiplex PCR; TCRdb holds only in-frame clones, not every one. Here the sample spans around 70,000 clones, more than 65% being singletons. Sequencing used peripheral blood, obtained on day 0 of MenACWY control vaccination. This TCR was sampled from an adult in good health. This chain connects TRBV7-2 to TRBJ1-1, with D perhaps TRBD1 (6 bases). CDR3 sequence (DNA): TGTGCCAGCAACCCGAAACAGGGCAAGGGAGACACTGAAGCTTTCTTT. Protein: CASNPKQGKGDTEAFF. Variable domain in full (rest from reference TRBV7-2 and TRBJ1-1): GAGVSQSPSNKVTEKGKDVELRCDPISGHTALYWYRQSLGQGLEFLIYFQGNSAPDKSGLPSDRFSAERTGGSVSTLTIQRTQQEDSAVYLCASNPKQGKGDTEAFFGQGTRLTVV.